A selection of T cell receptor beta chains follows, all from one sample in a study of blood T cell repertoires in COVID-19. Generated by immunoSEQ multiplex PCR, the TCRdb table keeps only in-frame clones and is missing some. The table has 130,000 or so clones, around four fifths seen once. The sample comprised PBMCs or T cells enriched from blood (not recorded which). These receptors originate from a man aged 35 to 55 with acute COVID-19. CDR3s include the opening cysteine and the closing phenylalanine or tryptophan. The order of the fields is D gene, clone size, J gene, V gene, CDR3 DNA, CDR3 protein. D genes are given only for firm matches. Clone size is stated in some rows and not others, as once, few, many or a class when expanded.

TRBD1 | . | TRBJ2-7 | TRBV3-1/TRBV3-2 | TGTGCCAGCAGCCAGGCCGGGACAGCCTCCTACGAGCAGTACTTC | CASSQAGTASYEQYF
TRBD1 | . | TRBJ1-3 | TRBV4-1 | TGCGCCACCGGACAGGGCCACTCTGGAAACACCATATATTTT | CATGQGHSGNTIYF
TRBD1 | . | TRBJ2-2 | TRBV28 | TGTGCCAGCAGCAGAAGCCCCCGGGACAGGGTTTTCACCGGGGAGCTGTTTTTT | CASSRSPRDRVFTGELFF
. | . | TRBJ2-2 | TRBV7-9 | TGTGCCCAGGGGGGAGCGAACACCGGGGAGCTGTTTTTT | CAQGGANTGELFF
. | . | TRBJ2-2 | TRBV5-1 | TGCGCCAGCAGCTTGGCGGGGGTCGGCACCGGGGAGCTGTTTTTT | CASSLAGVGTGELFF
. | . | TRBJ2-5 | TRBV3-1/TRBV3-2 | TGTGCCAGCAGCCAAGATGTAGGCAGCCAGGAAGAGACCCAGTACTTC | CASSQDVGSQEETQYF
. | . | TRBJ1-3 | TRBV29-1 | TGCAGCGTTGAAGGACAGCACTCTGGAAACACCATATATTTT | CSVEGQHSGNTIYF
. | few | TRBJ1-6 | TRBV5-1 | TGCGCCAGCGGAGCATCTTATAATTCACCCCTCCACTTT | CASGASYNSPLHF
. | . | TRBJ2-1 | TRBV10-2 | TGCGCCAGCAGTGTCGATATAAATTACGGGGTAAATGAGCAGTTCTTC | CASSVDINYGVNEQFF
. | . | TRBJ1-4 | TRBV5-8 | TGTGCCAGCAGCTTGGACTTTGGGGCGCACGGTAATGAAAAACTGTTTTTT | CASSLDFGAHGNEKLFF
TRBD2 | . | TRBJ2-3 | TRBV7-3 | TGTGCCAGCAGCTTAAGGGCAGCGGGGAGCACAGATACGCAGTATTTT | CASSLRAAGSTDTQYF
. | . | TRBJ2-7 | TRBV29-1 | TGCAGCGTTTTAGCCGGAGGGCCCTCCTACGAGCAGTACTTC | CSVLAGGPSYEQYF
. | . | TRBJ2-3 | TRBV7-2 | TGTGCCAGCAGCGTAATACTAGAGACAGATACGCAGTATTTT | CASSVILETDTQYF
TRBD1 | . | TRBJ1-5 | TRBV10-2 | TGCGCCAGCACCTCGGGACAGGGCGACCAGCCCCAGCATTTT | CASTSGQGDQPQHF
TRBD1 | . | TRBJ1-3 | TRBV19 | TGTGCCAGTAGTTTACGGACAGGGGCCAACTCTGGAAACACCATATATTTT | CASSLRTGANSGNTIYF
. | once | TRBJ2-2 | TRBV5-4 | TGTGCCAGCAGCTTCCCAGGGGCCGACGGCACCGGGGAGCTGTTTTTT | CASSFPGADGTGELFF
TRBD1 | few | TRBJ1-1 | TRBV18 | TGTGCCAGCTCACCAAGGGCTACAGGGGGTATAGACACTGAAGCTTTCTTT | CASSPRATGGIDTEAFF
. | . | TRBJ2-2 | TRBV2 | TGTGCCAGCAGTGGTTTAGCGGCTAACACCGGGGAGCTGTTTTTT | CASSGLAANTGELFF
. | . | TRBJ1-3 | TRBV14 | TGTGCCAGCAGCCAAGGGACTCAAACCGGGAACACCATATATTTT | CASSQGTQTGNTIYF
TRBD2 | . | TRBJ2-3 | TRBV7-3 | TGTGCCAGCAGCTCCGGACTAGCGGGTGGGCCAGATACGCAGTATTTT | CASSSGLAGGPDTQYF
. | . | TRBJ1-1 | TRBV9 | TGTGCCAGCAGCCCCCAGCCTGGAGGGGTATACACTGAAGCTTTCTTT | CASSPQPGGVYTEAFF
TRBD1 | few | TRBJ1-6 | TRBV5-6 | TGTGCCAGCAGCTTAGACAGGGGTAATTCACCCCTCCACTTT | CASSLDRGNSPLHF
TRBD2 | . | TRBJ2-2 | TRBV19 | TGTGCCAGTAGTAGACTAGCGGGGTACACCGGGGAGCTGTTTTTT | CASSRLAGYTGELFF
. | . | TRBJ2-2 | TRBV5-1 | TGCGCCAGCAGCTTGGCCCCGGGCACCGGGGAGCTGTTTTTT | CASSLAPGTGELFF
. | . | TRBJ1-2 | TRBV2 | TGTGCCAGCAGTGATGCGAACTATGGCTACACCTTC | CASSDANYGYTF
TRBD1 | . | TRBJ1-1 | TRBV19 | TGTGCCAGTAGTTCCACAGGGGGGACTGAAGCTTTCTTT | CASSSTGGTEAFF
TRBD1 | . | TRBJ2-3 | TRBV18 | TGTGCCAGCTCACGCCTTCAACAGGGGGCGAGTGGCACAGATACGCAGTATTTT | CASSRLQQGASGTDTQYF
TRBD1 | . | TRBJ2-3 | TRBV2 | TGTGCCAGCAGGGGACAGGGGGCAGATACGCAGTATTTT | CASRGQGADTQYF
. | few | TRBJ2-2 | TRBV28 | TGTGCCAGCAGTTCCTCGGGGGTTGGGTCCCCTGGCACCGGGGAGCTGTTTTTT | CASSSSGVGSPGTGELFF
. | . | TRBJ1-6 | TRBV27 | TGTGCCAGCAGTTTTAATCGGGGTACCCTCCACTTT | CASSFNRGTLHF
. | . | TRBJ2-7 | TRBV11-3 | TGTGCCAGCAGCTTACTGAGCGGGCCACTCTCCTACGAGCAGTACTTC | CASSLLSGPLSYEQYF
TRBD1 | few | TRBJ1-2 | TRBV7-2 | TGTGCCAGCAGCCGTCCCCCCCGACAGGGGAACTATGGCTACACCTTC | CASSRPPRQGNYGYTF
TRBD2 | . | TRBJ2-5 | TRBV5-8 | TGTGCCAGCGGAACTAGCGGGGGGGCCCAAGAGACCCAGTACTTC | CASGTSGGAQETQYF
. | . | TRBJ2-1 | TRBV4-1 | TGCGCCAGCAGCCAAGAAGGGGGCGGGAGGCCTTACAATGAGCAGTTCTTC | CASSQEGGGRPYNEQFF
. | . | TRBJ2-2 | TRBV21-1 | TGTGCCAGCAGCAAAGATTGTGGGACTAGCGTTACCGGGGAGCTGTTTTTT | CASSKDCGTSVTGELFF
TRBD2 | . | TRBJ2-3 | TRBV7-2 | TGTGCCAGCCCCCGTCGGGGGGGACAAAGCACAGATACGCAGTATTTT | CASPRRGGQSTDTQYF
. | once | TRBJ2-2 | TRBV21-1 | TGTGCCAGCAATGATGGGGGGGGAAACGGGGAGCTGTTTTTT | CASNDGGGNGELFF
. | . | TRBJ2-2 | TRBV18 | TGTGCCAGCTCAAACAGGGTGACGGGGGAGCTGTTTTTT | CASSNRVTGELFF
TRBD2 | . | TRBJ2-2 | TRBV25-1 | TGTGCCAGCACCGGAGGCGGGGGAACCGGGGAGCTGTTTTTT | CASTGGGGTGELFF
. | . | TRBJ1-3 | TRBV19 | TGTGCCAGTAGTATCCAGGCAGTTGGAAACACCATATATTTT | CASSIQAVGNTIYF
. | . | TRBJ2-7 | TRBV5-1 | TGCGCCAGCAGCTTGGGGCAGGGTCTAAGCTCCTACGAGCAGTACTTC | CASSLGQGLSSYEQYF
. | . | TRBJ2-5 | TRBV3-1/TRBV3-2 | TGTGCCAGCAGCCTGGGGAGCGCGCAAGAGACCCAGTACTTC | CASSLGSAQETQYF
. | few | TRBJ2-3 | TRBV5-6 | TGTGCCAGCAGCGCCCTCGCGGGGAGCACAGATACGCAGTATTTT | CASSALAGSTDTQYF
TRBD1 | . | TRBJ1-1 | TRBV5-1 | TGCGCCAGCAAGGGACAGGGGGCCACTGAAGCTTTCTTT | CASKGQGATEAFF
TRBD1 | . | TRBJ2-5 | TRBV24-1 | TGTGCCACCAGTGATAAGACAGGGGGCAGGGAGACCCAGTACTTC | CATSDKTGGRETQYF
. | . | TRBJ1-1 | TRBV18 | TGTGCCAGCTCACCACCGGAAACAGTCACTGAAGCTTTCTTT | CASSPPETVTEAFF
. | . | TRBJ1-3 | TRBV30 | TGTGCCTGGAGTGAGCTGGGTGGGCTCGGAAACACCATATATTTT | CAWSELGGLGNTIYF
. | . | TRBJ2-6 | TRBV30 | TGTGCCTGGAGTATGTCGCTATCTGGGGCCAACGTCCTGACTTTC | CAWSMSLSGANVLTF
. | . | TRBJ1-1 | TRBV5-6 | TGTGCCAGCAGCTTGTGGGCTATACAGGGATTTGGAGCTTTCTTT | CASSLWAIQGFGAFF
TRBD2 | once | TRBJ2-3 | TRBV23-1 | TGCGCCAGCAGTCAATCAAAGCGGGGCAGGTCGAAAGCGGGAGGGCTAACTACCACAGATACGCAGTATTTT | CASSQSKRGRSKAGGLTTTDTQYF
. | once | TRBJ1-5 | TRBV12-3/TRBV12-4 | TGTGCCAGCAGTGGACTCAGCAATCAGCCCCAGCATTTT | CASSGLSNQPQHF
. | . | TRBJ1-2 | TRBV5-8 | TGTGCCAGCAGCGAGGTCCTCAGATTCGAACCCTATGGCTACACCTTC | CASSEVLRFEPYGYTF
TRBD2 | . | TRBJ2-7 | TRBV7-2 | TGTGCCAGCAGCTTATCTGGACTAGCGGTCTCCTACGAGCAGTACTTC | CASSLSGLAVSYEQYF